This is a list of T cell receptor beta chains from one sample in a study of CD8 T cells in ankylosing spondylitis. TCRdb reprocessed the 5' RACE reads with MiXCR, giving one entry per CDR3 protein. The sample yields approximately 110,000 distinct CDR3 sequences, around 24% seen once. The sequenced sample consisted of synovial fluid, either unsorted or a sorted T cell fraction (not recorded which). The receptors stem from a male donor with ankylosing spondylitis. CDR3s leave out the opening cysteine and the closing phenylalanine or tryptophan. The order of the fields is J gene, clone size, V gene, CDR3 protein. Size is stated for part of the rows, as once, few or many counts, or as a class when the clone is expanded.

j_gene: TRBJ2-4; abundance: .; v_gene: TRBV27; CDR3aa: ASTGGARGAKNIQY
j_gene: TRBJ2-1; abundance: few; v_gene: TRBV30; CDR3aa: AWSRPRTGSGNEQF
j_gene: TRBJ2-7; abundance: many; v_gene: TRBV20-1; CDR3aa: SATWGQGFYEQY
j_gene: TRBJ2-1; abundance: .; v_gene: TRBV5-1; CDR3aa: ASSGQTGESYNEQF
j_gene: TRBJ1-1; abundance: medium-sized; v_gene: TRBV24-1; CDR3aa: ATSDLWGQDTEAF
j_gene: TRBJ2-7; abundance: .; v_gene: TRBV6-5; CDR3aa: ASSYSTSGSSYEQY
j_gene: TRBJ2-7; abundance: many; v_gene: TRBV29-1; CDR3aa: SVDMTGNGYEQY
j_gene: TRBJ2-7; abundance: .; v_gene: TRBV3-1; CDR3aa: ASSPWGTPPYEQY
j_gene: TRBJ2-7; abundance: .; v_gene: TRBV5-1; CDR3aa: ASSVASSYEQY
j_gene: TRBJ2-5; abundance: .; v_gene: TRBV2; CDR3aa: ASEKGQGEETQY
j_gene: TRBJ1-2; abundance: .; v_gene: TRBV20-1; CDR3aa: SALSPGHTYGYT
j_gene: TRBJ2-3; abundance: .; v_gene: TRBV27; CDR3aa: ASSLIRRGTQY
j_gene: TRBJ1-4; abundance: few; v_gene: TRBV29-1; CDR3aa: SVEGGAREKLF
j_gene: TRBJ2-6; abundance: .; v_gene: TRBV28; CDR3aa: ASSFALGANVLT
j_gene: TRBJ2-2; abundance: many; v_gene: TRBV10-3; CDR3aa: AISGDRDTGELF
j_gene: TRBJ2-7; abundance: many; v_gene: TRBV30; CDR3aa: AWSRQGGEQY
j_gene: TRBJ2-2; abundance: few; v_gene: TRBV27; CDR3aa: ASSLISPSGTTNTGELF
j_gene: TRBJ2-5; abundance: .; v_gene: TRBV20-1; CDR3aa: SVMGDSGREETQY
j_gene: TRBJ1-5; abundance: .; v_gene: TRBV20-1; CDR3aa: SAPDGVGQPQH
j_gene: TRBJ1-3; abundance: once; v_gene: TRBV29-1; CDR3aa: SVDELSGNTIY
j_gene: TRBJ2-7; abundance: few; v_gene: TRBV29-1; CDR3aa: SVEALTGGLYEQY
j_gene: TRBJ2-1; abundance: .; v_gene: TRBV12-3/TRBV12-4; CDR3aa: ASSFLRGGSGVNEQF
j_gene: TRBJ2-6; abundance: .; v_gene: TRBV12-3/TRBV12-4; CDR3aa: ASSSSSGANVLT
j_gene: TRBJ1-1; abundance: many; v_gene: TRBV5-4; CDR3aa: ASTQDLYTEAF
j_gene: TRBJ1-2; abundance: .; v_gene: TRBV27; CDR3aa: ASSFVGGAGGYT
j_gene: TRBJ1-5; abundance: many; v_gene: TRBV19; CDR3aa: ASNQGAGSQPQH
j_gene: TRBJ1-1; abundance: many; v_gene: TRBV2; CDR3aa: ASTLAQGSTEAF
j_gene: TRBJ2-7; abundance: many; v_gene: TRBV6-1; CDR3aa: ASSDLGGRVAYEQY
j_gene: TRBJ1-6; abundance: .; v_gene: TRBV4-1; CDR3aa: ASSQDGTGAPLH
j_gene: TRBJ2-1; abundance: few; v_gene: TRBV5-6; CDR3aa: ASSGQSEQF
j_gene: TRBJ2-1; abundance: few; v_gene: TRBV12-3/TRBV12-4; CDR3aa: ASSLHRGLAGSSYNEQF
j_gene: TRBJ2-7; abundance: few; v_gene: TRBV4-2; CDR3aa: ASSQDRVLAGVQY
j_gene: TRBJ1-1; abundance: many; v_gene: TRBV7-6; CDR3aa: ASSSGQGWDGTEAF
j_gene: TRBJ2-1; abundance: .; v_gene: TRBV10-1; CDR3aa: ATSTGISYNEQF
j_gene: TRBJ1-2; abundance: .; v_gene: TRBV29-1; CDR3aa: SVGRGDGYT
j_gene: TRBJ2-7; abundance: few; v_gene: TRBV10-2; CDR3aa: ASSERGGGRARSYEQY
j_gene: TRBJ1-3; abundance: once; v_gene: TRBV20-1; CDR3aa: SARDAERAGADTIY
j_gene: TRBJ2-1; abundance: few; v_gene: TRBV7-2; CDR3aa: ASSLTSGSFDEQF
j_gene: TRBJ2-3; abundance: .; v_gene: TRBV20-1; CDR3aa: SAIKDTQY
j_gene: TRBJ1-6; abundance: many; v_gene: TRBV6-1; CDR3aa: ASSGAVAFGSPLH
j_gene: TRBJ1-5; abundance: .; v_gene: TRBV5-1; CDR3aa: ASSFFPGALRSNQPQH
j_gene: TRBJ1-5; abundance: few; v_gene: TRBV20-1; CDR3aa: SARTGRGLLGNQPQH
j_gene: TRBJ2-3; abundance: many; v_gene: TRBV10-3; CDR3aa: AISIAGGTDTQY
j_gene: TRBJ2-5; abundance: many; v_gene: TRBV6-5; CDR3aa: ASSYSMGKETQY
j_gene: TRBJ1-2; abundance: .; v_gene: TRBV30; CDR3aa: AWSVETGWNGYT
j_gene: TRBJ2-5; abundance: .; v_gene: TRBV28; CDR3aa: ASSLGSPSLVTQY
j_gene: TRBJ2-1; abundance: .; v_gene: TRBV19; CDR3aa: ASSISGRQRIYNEQF
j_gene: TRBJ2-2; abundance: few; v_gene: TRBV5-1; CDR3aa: ASSFGAGGTGELF
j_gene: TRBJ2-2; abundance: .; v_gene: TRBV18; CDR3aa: ASSRGLAVDTGELF
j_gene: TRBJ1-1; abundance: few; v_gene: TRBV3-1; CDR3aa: ASSLGQSTEAF
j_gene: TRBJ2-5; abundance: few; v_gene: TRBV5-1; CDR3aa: ASSLLAGGSQETQY
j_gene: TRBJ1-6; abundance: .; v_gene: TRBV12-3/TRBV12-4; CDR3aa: ASTITGTDNSPLH
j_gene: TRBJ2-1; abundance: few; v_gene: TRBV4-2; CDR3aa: ASSQELFHSGRALEQF
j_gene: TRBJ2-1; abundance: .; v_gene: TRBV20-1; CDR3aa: SARDRLGGDEQF